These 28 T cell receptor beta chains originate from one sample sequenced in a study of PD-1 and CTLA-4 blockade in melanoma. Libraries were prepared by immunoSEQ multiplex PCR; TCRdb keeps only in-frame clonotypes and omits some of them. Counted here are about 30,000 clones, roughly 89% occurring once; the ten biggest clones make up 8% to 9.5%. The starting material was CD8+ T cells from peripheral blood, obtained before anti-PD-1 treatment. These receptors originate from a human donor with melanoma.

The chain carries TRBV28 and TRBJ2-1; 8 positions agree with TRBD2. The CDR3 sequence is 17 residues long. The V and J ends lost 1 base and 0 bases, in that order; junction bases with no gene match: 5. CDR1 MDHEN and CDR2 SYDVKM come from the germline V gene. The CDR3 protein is CASSLLVSGNSYNEQFF. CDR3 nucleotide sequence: TGTGCCAGCAGTTTATTAGTTAGCGGGAACTCCTACAATGAGCAGTTCTTC.

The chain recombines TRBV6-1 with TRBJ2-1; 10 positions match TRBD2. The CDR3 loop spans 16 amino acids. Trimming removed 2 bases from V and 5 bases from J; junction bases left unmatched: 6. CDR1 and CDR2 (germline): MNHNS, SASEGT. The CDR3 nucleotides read TGTGCCAGCAGTGAAACTAGCGGGGCGATCAACAATGAGCAGTTCTTC. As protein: CASSETSGAINNEQFF.

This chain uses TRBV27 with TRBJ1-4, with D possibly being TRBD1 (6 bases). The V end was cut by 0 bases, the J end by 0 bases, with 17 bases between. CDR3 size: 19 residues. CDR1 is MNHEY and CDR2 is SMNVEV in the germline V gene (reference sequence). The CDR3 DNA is TGTGCCAGCAGTTTATCGACACCACCCTGGACAGCAACTAATGAAAAACTGTTTTTT. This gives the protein CASSLSTPPWTATNEKLFF. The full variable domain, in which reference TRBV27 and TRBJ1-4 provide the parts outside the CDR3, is EAQVTQNPRYLITVTGKKLTVTCSQNMNHEYMSWYRQDPGLGLRQIYYSMNVEVTDKGDVPEGYKVSRKEKRNFPLILESPSPNQTSLYFCASSLSTPPWTATNEKLFFGSGTQLSVL.

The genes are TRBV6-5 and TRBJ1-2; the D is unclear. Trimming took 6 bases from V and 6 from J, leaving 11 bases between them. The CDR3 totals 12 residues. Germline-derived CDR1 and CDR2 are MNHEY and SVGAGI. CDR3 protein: CASSIGLNGYTF. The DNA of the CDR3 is TGTGCCAGCAGCATCGGACTAAATGGCTACACCTTC.

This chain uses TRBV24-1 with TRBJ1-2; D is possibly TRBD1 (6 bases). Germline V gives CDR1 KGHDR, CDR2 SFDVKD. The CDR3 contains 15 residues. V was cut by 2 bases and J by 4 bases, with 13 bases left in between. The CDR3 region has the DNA TGTGCCACCAGTGATTCAACAGGGTCTAGCTATGGCTACACCTTC. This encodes CATSDSTGSSYGYTF.

CDR3 protein: CASSPWTAAQETQYF. CDR3 sequence (DNA): TGTGCCAGCAGCCCCTGGACAGCGGCCCAAGAGACCCAGTACTTC. The chain joins TRBV9 to TRBJ2-5; weak D call: TRBD1 (6 bases). The germline gives CDR1 SGDLS, CDR2 YYNGEE. V lost 4 bases and J lost 1, with 14 bases in between. The CDR3 spans 15 residues. The whole variable domain, filled in from reference TRBV9 and TRBJ2-5, reads DSGVTQTPKHLITATGQRVTLRCSPRSGDLSVYWYQQSLDQGLQFLIQYYNGEERAKGNILERFSAQQFPDLHSELNLSSLELGDSALYFCASSPWTAAQETQYFGPGTRLLVL.

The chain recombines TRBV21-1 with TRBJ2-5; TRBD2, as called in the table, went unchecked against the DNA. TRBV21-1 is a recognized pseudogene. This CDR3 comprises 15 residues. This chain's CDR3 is CASSKGLAGGETQYF. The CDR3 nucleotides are TGTGCCAGCAGCAAAGGACTAGCGGGAGGAGAGACCCAGTACTTC.

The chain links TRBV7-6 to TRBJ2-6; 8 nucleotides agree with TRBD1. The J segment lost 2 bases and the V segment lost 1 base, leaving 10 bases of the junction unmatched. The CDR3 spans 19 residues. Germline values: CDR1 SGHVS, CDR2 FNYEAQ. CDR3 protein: CASSLVLQGASTGANVLTF. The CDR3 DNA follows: TGTGCCAGCAGCTTAGTCCTCCAGGGGGCAAGTACTGGGGCCAACGTCCTGACTTTC.

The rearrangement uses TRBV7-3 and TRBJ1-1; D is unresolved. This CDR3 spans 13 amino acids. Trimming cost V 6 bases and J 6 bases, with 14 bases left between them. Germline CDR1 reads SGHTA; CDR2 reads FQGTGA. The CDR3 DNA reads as TGTGCCAGCAGGGGCCTGGGCCAGTCTGAAGCTTTCTTT. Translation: CASRGLGQSEAFF.

The CDR3 is CASSVGTAEQFF. For the CDR3, the DNA is TGTGCCAGTAGTGTTGGGACAGCCGAGCAGTTCTTC. V is TRBV19 and J is TRBJ2-1; 7 bases are a match to TRBD1. This CDR3 spans 12 amino acids. Germline V CDR1 and CDR2: LNHDA, SQIVND (reference sequence). Trimming took 5 bases from V and 10 from J; bases not matched to a gene: 5.

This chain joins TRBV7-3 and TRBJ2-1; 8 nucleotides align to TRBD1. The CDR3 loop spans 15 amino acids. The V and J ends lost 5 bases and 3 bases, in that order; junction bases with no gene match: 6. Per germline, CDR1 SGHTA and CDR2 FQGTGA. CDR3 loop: CASSQRQGIYNEQFF. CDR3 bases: TGTGCCAGCAGCCAACGACAGGGGATCTACAATGAGCAGTTCTTC. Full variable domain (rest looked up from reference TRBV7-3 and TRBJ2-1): GAGVSQTPSNKVTEKGKYVELRCDPISGHTALYWYRQSLGQGPEFLIYFQGTGAADDSGLPNDRFFAVRPEGSVSTLKIQRTERGDSAVYLCASSQRQGIYNEQFFGPGTRLTVL.

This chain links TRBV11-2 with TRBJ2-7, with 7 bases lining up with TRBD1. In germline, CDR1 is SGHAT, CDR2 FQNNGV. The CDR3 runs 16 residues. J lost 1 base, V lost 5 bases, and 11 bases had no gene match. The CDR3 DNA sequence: TGTGCCAGCAGCGCAAGTCAGGGGGAGCGTTCCTACGAGCAGTACTTC. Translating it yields CASSASQGERSYEQYF.

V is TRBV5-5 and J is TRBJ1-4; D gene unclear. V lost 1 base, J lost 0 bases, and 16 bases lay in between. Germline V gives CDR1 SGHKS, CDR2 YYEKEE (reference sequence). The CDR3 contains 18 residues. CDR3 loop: CASSLSQELYATNEKLFF. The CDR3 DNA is TGTGCCAGCAGCTTGTCCCAGGAACTATATGCAACTAATGAAAAACTGTTTTTT.

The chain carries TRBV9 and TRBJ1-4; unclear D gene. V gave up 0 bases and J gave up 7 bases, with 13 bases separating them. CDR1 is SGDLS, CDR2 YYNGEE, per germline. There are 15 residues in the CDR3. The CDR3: CASSVGNGLGEKLFF. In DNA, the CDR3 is TGTGCCAGCAGCGTAGGTAACGGGCTTGGTGAAAAACTGTTTTTT.

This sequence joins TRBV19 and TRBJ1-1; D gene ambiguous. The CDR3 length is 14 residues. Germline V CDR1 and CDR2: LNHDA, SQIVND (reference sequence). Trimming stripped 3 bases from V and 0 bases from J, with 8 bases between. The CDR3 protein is CASSILGLNTEAFF. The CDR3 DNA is TGTGCCAGTAGTATCCTTGGCCTGAACACTGAAGCTTTCTTT.

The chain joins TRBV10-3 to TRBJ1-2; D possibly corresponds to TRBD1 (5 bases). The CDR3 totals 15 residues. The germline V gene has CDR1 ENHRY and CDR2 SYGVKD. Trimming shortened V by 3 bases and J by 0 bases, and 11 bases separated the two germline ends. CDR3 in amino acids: CAISERDRTNYGYTF. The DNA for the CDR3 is TGTGCCATCAGTGAAAGGGACCGGACTAACTATGGCTACACCTTC.

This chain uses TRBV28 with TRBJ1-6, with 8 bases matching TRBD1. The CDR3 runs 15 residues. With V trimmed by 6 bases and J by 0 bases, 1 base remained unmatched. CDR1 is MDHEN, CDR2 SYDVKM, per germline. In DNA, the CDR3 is TGTGCCAGCAGGGACAGGGACTCCTATAATTCACCCCTCCACTTT. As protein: CASRDRDSYNSPLHF.

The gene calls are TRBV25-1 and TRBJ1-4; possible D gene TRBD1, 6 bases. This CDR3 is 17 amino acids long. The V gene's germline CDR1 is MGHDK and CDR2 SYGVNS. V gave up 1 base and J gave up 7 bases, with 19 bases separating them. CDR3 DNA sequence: TGTGCCAGCAGTGAATCTCAGGGGCGCGCGGTCCGTGAAAAACTGTTTTTT. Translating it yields CASSESQGRAVREKLFF. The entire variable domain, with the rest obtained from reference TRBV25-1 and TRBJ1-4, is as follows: EADIYQTPRYLVIGTGKKITLECSQTMGHDKMYWYQQDPGMELHLIHYSYGVNSTEKGDLSSESTVSRIRTEHFPLTLESARPSHTSQYLCASSESQGRAVREKLFFGSGTQLSVL.

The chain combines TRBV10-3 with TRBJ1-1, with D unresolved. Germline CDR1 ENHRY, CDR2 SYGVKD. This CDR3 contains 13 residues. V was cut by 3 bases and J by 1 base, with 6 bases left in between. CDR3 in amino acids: CAISDWGNTEAFF. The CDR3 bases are TGTGCCATCAGTGATTGGGGGAACACTGAAGCTTTCTTT.

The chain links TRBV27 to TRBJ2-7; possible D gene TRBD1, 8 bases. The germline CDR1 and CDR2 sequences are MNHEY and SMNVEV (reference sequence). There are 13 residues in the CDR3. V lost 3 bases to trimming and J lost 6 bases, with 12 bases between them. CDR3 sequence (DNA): TGTGCCAGCAGTTTCTACAGGGGGGGCGAGCAGTACTTC. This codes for CASSFYRGGEQYF.

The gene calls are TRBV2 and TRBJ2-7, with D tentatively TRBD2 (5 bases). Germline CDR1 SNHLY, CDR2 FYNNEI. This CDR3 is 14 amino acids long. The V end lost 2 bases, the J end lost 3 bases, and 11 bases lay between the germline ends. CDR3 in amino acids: CASSEWRRLYEQYF. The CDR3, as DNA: TGTGCCAGCAGTGAATGGAGGCGCCTCTACGAGCAGTACTTC. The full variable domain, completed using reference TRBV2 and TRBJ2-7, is EPEVTQTPSHQVTQMGQEVILRCVPISNHLYFYWYRQILGQKVEFLVSFYNNEISEKSEIFDDQFSVERPDGSNFTLKIRSTKLEDSAMYFCASSEWRRLYEQYFGPGTRLTVT.

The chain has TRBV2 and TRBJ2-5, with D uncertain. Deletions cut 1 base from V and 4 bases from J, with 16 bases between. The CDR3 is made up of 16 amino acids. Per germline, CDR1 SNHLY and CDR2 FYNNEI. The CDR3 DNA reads TGTGCCAGCAGTGAAGGAGCAGGCGGTTTCGGAGAGACCCAGTACTTC. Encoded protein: CASSEGAGGFGETQYF.

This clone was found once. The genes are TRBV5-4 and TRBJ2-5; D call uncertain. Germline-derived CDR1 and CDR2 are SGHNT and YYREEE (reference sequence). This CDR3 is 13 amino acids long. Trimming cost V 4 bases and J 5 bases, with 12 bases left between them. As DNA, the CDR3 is TGTGCCAGCAGCACCCCTCCCGGGGAGACCCAGTACTTC. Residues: CASSTPPGETQYF.

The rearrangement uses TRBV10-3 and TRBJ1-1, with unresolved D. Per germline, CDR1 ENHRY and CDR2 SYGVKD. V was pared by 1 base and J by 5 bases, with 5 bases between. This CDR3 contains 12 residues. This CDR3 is CAISEWGTEAFF. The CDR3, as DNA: TGTGCCATCAGTGAGTGGGGTACTGAAGCTTTCTTT.

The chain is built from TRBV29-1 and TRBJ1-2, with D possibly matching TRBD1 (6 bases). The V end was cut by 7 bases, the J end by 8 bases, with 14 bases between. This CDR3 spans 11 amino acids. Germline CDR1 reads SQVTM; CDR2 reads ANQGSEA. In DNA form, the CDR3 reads TGCAGCGACGGACAGCTCTCAGGCTACACCTTC. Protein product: CSDGQLSGYTF.

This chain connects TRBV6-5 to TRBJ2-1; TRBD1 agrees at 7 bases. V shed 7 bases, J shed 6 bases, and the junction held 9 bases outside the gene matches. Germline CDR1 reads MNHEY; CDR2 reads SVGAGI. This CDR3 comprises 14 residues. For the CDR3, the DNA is TGTGCCAGCACAAAGGGGGCGCTCCCCAATGAGCAGTTCTTC. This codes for CASTKGALPNEQFF.

The CDR3 nucleotides read TGTGCCAGCAGCTTAAATGGAGGGGGTCGGAACACCGGGGAGCTGTTTTTT. Protein product: CASSLNGGGRNTGELFF. The J gene is TRBJ2-2, the V gene TRBV7-9; D is perhaps TRBD1 or TRBD2 (6 bases each). The CDR3 runs to 17 residues. Germline values: CDR1 SEHNR, CDR2 FQNEAQ (reference sequence). The V and J ends lost 2 bases and 1 base respectively, with 14 bases between them.

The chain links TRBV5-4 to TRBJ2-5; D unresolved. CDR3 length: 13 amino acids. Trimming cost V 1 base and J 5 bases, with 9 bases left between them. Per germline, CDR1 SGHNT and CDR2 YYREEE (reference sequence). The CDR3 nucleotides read TGTGCCAGCAGCTTGCGACCTGAGGAGACCCAGTACTTC. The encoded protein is CASSLRPEETQYF.